A selection of T cell receptor beta chains follows, all from one sample in a study of Graves' ophthalmopathy and Graves' hyperthyroidism. TCRdb redid the calling of the multiplex PCR reads with MiXCR, one entry per CDR3 protein. The profile covers under 350,000 distinct CDR3 sequences, with roughly a sixth appearing a single time and 10% to 15% taken by the ten largest. The sample comprised peripheral blood. The receptors stem from an adult man with Graves' ophthalmopathy. Each CDR3 is given with its conserved first and last residue. The D gene is left open where the match is weak. For some rows the clone size is stated as once, few or many, or as a class when expanded; others skip it.

TRBV12-3/TRBV12-4	NA	many	TRBJ1-1	CASSLDLILEAFF	TGTGCCAGCAGTTTAGATCTCATATTGGAAGCTTTCTTT
TRBV25-1	TRBD1	many	TRBJ2-5	CASSTRGIQETQYF	TGTGCCAGCAGCACCAGGGGGATCCAAGAGACCCAGTACTTC
TRBV24-1	TRBD1	NA	TRBJ2-2	CATSKGAYTGELFF	TGTGCCACCAGTAAGGGGGCCTACACCGGGGAGCTGTTTTTT
TRBV7-7	NA	many	TRBJ1-1	CASSRDRQTEAFF	TGTGCTAGCAGCCGAGACAGGCAAACTGAAGCTTTCTTT
TRBV11-2	NA	many	TRBJ1-1	CASSLDIRYGGGGPNTEAFF	TGTGCCAGCAGCTTAGATATTCGCTATGGTGGGGGGGGTCCGAACACTGAAGCTTTCTTT
TRBV6-1	NA	NA	TRBJ2-7	CASRTTLLAYEQYF	TGTGCCAGCAGAACGACACTCTTGGCCTACGAGCAGTACTTC
TRBV6-2/TRBV6-3	TRBD1	many	TRBJ1-1	CASTQGGGGYTEAFF	TGTGCCAGCACCCAAGGAGGGGGCGGGTACACTGAAGCTTTCTTT
TRBV6-5	NA	many	TRBJ2-2	CASSYSSDNTGELFF	TGTGCCAGCAGTTACTCGAGCGACAACACCGGGGAGCTGTTTTTT
TRBV30	NA	once	TRBJ2-7	CAWSDGSSYKQYF	TGTGCCTGGAGTGACGGTAGCTCCTACAAGCAGTACTTC
TRBV6-5	NA	many	TRBJ1-2	CASSYSRGERGYTF	TGTGCCAGCAGTTACTCTCGGGGGGAGCGTGGCTACACCTTC
TRBV11-2	TRBD2	many	TRBJ2-2	CASSFGLAGPNTGELFF	TGTGCCAGCAGCTTCGGACTAGCGGGGCCGAACACCGGGGAGCTGTTTTTT
TRBV6-5	NA	many	TRBJ1-5	CASSYSVGVNQPQHF	TGTGCCAGCAGTTACTCGGTGGGAGTCAATCAGCCCCAGCATTTT
TRBV11-2	TRBD1	many	TRBJ1-2	CASSPSRGADGYTF	TGTGCCAGCAGCCCGAGCAGGGGGGCTGATGGCTACACCTTC
TRBV7-2	TRBD1	NA	TRBJ2-7	CASSPRDRSGEQYF	TGTGCCAGCAGCCCCCGGGACAGGTCGGGCGAGCAGTACTTC
TRBV6-1	NA	NA	TRBJ2-7	CASSTTWGQNYEQYF	TGTGCCAGCAGCACTACCTGGGGGCAAAACTACGAGCAGTACTTC
TRBV7-2	TRBD1	many	TRBJ2-7	CASSLGTGTGHEQYF	TGTGCCAGCAGCTTAGGGACCGGGACAGGGCACGAGCAGTACTTC
TRBV12-3/TRBV12-4	TRBD1	NA	TRBJ1-2	CASSHTTGIANYGYTF	TGTGCCAGCAGTCATACGACAGGGATCGCTAACTATGGCTACACCTTC
TRBV30	TRBD1	many	TRBJ1-5	CAWKQGASNQPQHF	TGTGCCTGGAAACAGGGGGCAAGTAATCAGCCCCAGCATTTT
TRBV28	TRBD1	many	TRBJ1-2	CASSYGTGLYGYTF	TGTGCCAGCAGTTACGGGACAGGGCTCTATGGCTACACCTTC
TRBV29-1	NA	NA	TRBJ2-1	CSVEGVNYEQFF	TGCAGCGTTGAAGGTGTAAACTACGAGCAGTTCTTC
TRBV3-1	TRBD1	NA	TRBJ1-6	CASSHQPGTDNSPLHF	TGTGCCAGCAGCCATCAGCCCGGGACAGACAATTCACCCCTCCACTTT
TRBV29-1	NA	many	TRBJ1-2	CSVGHTYGYTF	TGCAGCGTTGGCCACACTTATGGCTACACCTTC
TRBV7-8	NA	few	TRBJ2-7	CASSLRRVVEQYF	TGTGCCAGCAGCTTAAGGAGGGTAGTCGAGCAGTACTTC
TRBV28	NA	many	TRBJ2-5	CASSTSVGGKTQYF	TGTGCCAGCAGTACCTCGGTGGGAGGAAAGACCCAGTACTTC
TRBV14	NA	many	TRBJ1-2	CASSTRSGSGGYTF	TGTGCCAGCAGCACTCGTTCAGGGTCTGGTGGCTACACCTTC
TRBV10-3	NA	many	TRBJ2-7	CAISGPREGIYEQYF	TGTGCCATCAGTGGTCCAAGGGAAGGTATCTACGAGCAGTACTTC
TRBV6-2/TRBV6-3	NA	many	TRBJ1-1	CASSQEYTEAFF	TGTGCCAGCAGTCAAGAGTACACTGAAGCTTTCTTT